This T cell receptor (beta chain) is drawn from a study of T-cell memory formation after mild COVID-19. Comment on this clonotype: Its antigen remains unknown.

This CDR3 comprises 13 residues. V lost 2 bases to trimming and J lost 11 bases, with 13 bases between them. Per the germline V gene, CDR1 is MNHNY and CDR2 is SVGAGI (reference sequence). Via MiXCR, TCRdb re-called the 5' RACE reads, giving one row per CDR3 protein. The data show about 140,000 distinct CDR3 sequences, with 14% seen just once and around an eighth held by the top ten. Study-level findings and limits: Mainly CM and EM harbored the contracting CD4+ clones; mainly EMRA harbored the CD8+ ones.

The sequencing input was PBMCs or a T cell subset sorted from them (not recorded which). The genes are TRBV6-6 and TRBJ1-5; TRBD1 might be the D (5 bases). The TCR was taken from an adult woman who had mild COVID-19 (a few samples of this study predate the infection). Cell type and time point are not known. CDR3 DNA sequence: TGTGCCAGCAGTTACGGGGACCCCCGGGCCCAGCATTTT. Translation gives CASSYGDPRAQHF.